This TCR beta chain appears in the sequencing data of a study of OX40 agonist ivuxolimab in advanced cancers. Findings and limits, study-wide: Both blood CD4+ and CD8+ T cells showed clonal growth by week 6 at 0.1 to 3.0 mg/kg.

The germline V gene encodes CDR1 SEHNR and CDR2 FQNEAQ (reference sequence). This CDR3 has 12 amino acids. The V end lost 4 bases, the J end lost 6 bases, and 10 bases lay between the germline ends. Comments on this clone: Its antigen is currently unknown.

TCRdb keeps only in-frame clones here, not all; method: immunoSEQ multiplex PCR. The table lists tens of thousands of clones, approximately 85% of them singletons. The sequence was collected from an adult with an advanced solid tumor such as melanoma, head and neck, liver or kidney cancer. The V gene is TRBV7-9, the J gene TRBJ2-7; D gene unclear. The source was CD4+ or CD8+ T cells sorted from blood, collected in a trial of the OX40 agonist ivuxolimab. The CDR3 region is CASSSPLREQYF. In DNA form, the CDR3 reads TGTGCCAGCAGCTCCCCCCTCCGCGAGCAGTACTTC.